These 12 T cell receptor beta chains share one sample of origin, sequenced in a study of radiotherapy plus CTLA-4 blockade in lung cancer. Profiled with immunoSEQ multiplex PCR; TCRdb holds only in-frame clones, not every one. The sample has tens of thousands of clones; around 83% are singletons. The material sequenced was peripheral blood, taken from a patient treated with radiotherapy plus ipilimumab. These receptors all come from a human donor with non-small cell lung cancer who had stable disease on radiotherapy plus ipilimumab.

The J gene is TRBJ2-7, the V gene TRBV4-1, with TRBD1 matching over 10 bases. Germline assignment: CDR1 MGHRA and CDR2 YSYEKL. The V and J ends lost 4 bases and 2 bases, in that order; junction bases with no gene match: 8. There are 16 residues in the CDR3. The DNA of the CDR3 is TGCGCCAGCAGCCCCCGAGGAGGGACAGGGGCCTACGAGCAGTACTTC. Its translation is CASSPRGGTGAYEQYF.

The chain employs TRBV7-9 and TRBJ2-3; 10 bases align to TRBD2. CDR1 is SEHNR and CDR2 is FQNEAQ in the germline V gene (reference sequence). J lost 2 bases, V lost 6 bases, and 8 bases had no gene match. The CDR3 totals 16 residues. The CDR3 sequence is CASRVGTSVNTDTQYF. DNA of the CDR3: TGTGCCAGCAGGGTGGGGACTAGCGTTAACACAGATACGCAGTATTTT.

The chain uses TRBV19 and TRBJ1-4, with unresolved D. V lost 6 bases and J 1 base, leaving 9 bases between the germline ends. The CDR3 spans 14 residues. From germline, CDR1 is LNHDA and CDR2 SQIVND (reference sequence). In DNA form, the CDR3 reads TGTGCCAGTAGCCCACAGAGAACTAATGAAAAACTGTTTTTT. Its translation: CASSPQRTNEKLFF.

The chain joins TRBV5-4 to TRBJ2-5; no clear D. This CDR3 is 11 amino acids long. Per germline, CDR1 SGHNT and CDR2 YYREEE (reference sequence). The V end was cut by 3 bases, the J end by 3 bases, with 3 bases between. CDR3: CASSWEETQYF. CDR3 sequence (DNA): TGTGCCAGCAGCTGGGAAGAGACCCAGTACTTC.

V and J are TRBV5-1 and TRBJ1-6; tentatively, D is TRBD1 (6 bases). Trimming cost V 1 base and J 5 bases, with 10 bases left between them. The CDR3 runs to 15 residues. Germline V lookup: CDR1 SGHRS, CDR2 YFSETQ. CDR3 sequence reads: CASSLNRGDNSPLHF. The CDR3 DNA reads TGCGCCAGCAGCTTGAATAGGGGGGATAATTCACCCCTCCACTTT.

The chain has TRBV30 and TRBJ2-2; a possible D gene is TRBD2 (6 bases). V was clipped by 1 base and J by 3 bases, with 9 bases between them. The CDR3 spans 14 residues. Germline V gene lookup returns CDR1 GTSNPN and CDR2 SVGIG (reference sequence). This CDR3 is CAWSDSGYTGELFF. CDR3 nucleotides: TGTGCCTGGAGTGATAGCGGATACACCGGGGAGCTGTTTTTT.

The rearrangement uses TRBV5-1 and TRBJ1-1, with D tentatively TRBD1 (6 bases). With 6 bases removed from V and 1 base from J, the gap between germline ends came to 19 bases. CDR1 is SGHRS, CDR2 YFSETQ, per germline. CDR3 length: 16 amino acids. CDR3 in DNA: TGCGCCAGCACCCCTAGTAGGGGGGCGGCGAACACTGAAGCTTTCTTT. The encoded protein is CASTPSRGAANTEAFF.

The rearrangement joins TRBV10-1 to TRBJ2-2; the match to TRBD1 covers 10 bases. V lost 8 bases to trimming and J lost 3 bases; unmatched junction nucleotides: 3. CDR1 and CDR2 (germline): WNHNN, SYGVQD (reference sequence). The CDR3 extends over 14 amino acids. This CDR3 reads CASQGQGDTGELFF. In nucleotides, the CDR3 is TGCGCCAGCCAAGGACAGGGGGACACCGGGGAGCTGTTTTTT.

Here the CDR3 reads CSARKQLEQFF. In DNA, the CDR3 is TGCAGTGCTAGAAAGCAGCTTGAGCAGTTCTTC. The gene calls are TRBV20-1 and TRBJ2-1; no clear D gene. The CDR3 consists of 11 residues. Germline V gives CDR1 DFQATT, CDR2 SNEGSKA (reference sequence). V shed 2 bases and J shed 9 bases, with 8 bases lying between them.

The chain combines TRBV7-3 with TRBJ2-6; 7 bases line up with TRBD1. V lost 0 bases, J lost 1 base, and 6 bases stayed unmatched. This CDR3 has 18 amino acids. CDR1 is SGHTA, CDR2 FQGTGA, per germline. CDR3: CASSLTGTASSGANVLTF. CDR3 bases: TGTGCCAGCAGCTTAACCGGGACAGCGTCGTCTGGGGCCAACGTCCTGACTTTC. The full variable domain, completed using reference TRBV7-3 and TRBJ2-6, is GAGVSQTPSNKVTEKGKYVELRCDPISGHTALYWYRQSLGQGPEFLIYFQGTGAADDSGLPNDRFFAVRPEGSVSTLKIQRTERGDSAVYLCASSLTGTASSGANVLTFGAGSRLTVL.

The chain has TRBV4-2 and TRBJ1-4, with 8 nucleotides matching TRBD1. The CDR3 is 19 amino acids. Germline trimming cut 3 bases from V and 0 bases from J; bases unmatched to any gene: 12. CDR1 LGHNA and CDR2 YNFKEQ come from the germline V gene. CDR3 bases: TGTGCCAGCAGCCAGGAGCCCCGGACAGGGCCGTCAACTAATGAAAAACTGTTTTTT. It yields the protein CASSQEPRTGPSTNEKLFF.

The chain has TRBV7-3 and TRBJ2-2; tentative D call: TRBD1 (6 bases). This CDR3 contains 16 residues. In germline, CDR1 is SGHTA, CDR2 FQGTGA. Trimming shortened V by 3 bases and J by 4 bases, and 15 bases separated the two germline ends. This CDR3 reads CASSFTTGVGTGELFF. The CDR3 region has the DNA TGTGCCAGCAGCTTCACGACAGGTGTCGGCACCGGGGAGCTGTTTTTT.